This entry describes one TCR beta chain. Its antigen is not known. The sample comes from a study of cytomegalovirus exposure and HLA in healthy donors. Points from the study as a whole: Altogether, 160 or so TCR beta chains were recorded as cytomegalovirus-associated. Among TCR sequences, most were rare, though some public TCRs appeared in many donors. In vitro experiments confirmed that a few CMV-associated chains were specific for CMV antigens.

Trimming took off 7 bases at V and 4 bases at J, with 14 bases between the two ends. CDR3 length: 13 amino acids. The V gene's germline CDR1 is MNHEY and CDR2 SMNVEV (reference sequence). The data were produced by immunoSEQ multiplex PCR, yet TCRdb's version contains in-frame clones alone and is incomplete. There are about 56,000 clones in the sample; around nine tenths occur only once, and roughly 1.1% lies in the top ten. This chain connects TRBV27 to TRBJ2-7; D might be TRBD1 (5 bases). Material: PBMCs. The clonotype comes from a man aged 18 to 30 in good health and CMV-seronegative. As DNA, the CDR3 is TGTGCCAGCATGGAATTTACAGGTTACGAGCAGTACTTC. This gives the protein CASMEFTGYEQYF.